This is a list of T cell receptor beta chains from one sample in a study of T cells after yellow fever vaccination. TCRdb reanalysed the 5' RACE reads using MiXCR and keeps one entry per CDR3 protein. The sample consists of a few hundred thousand distinct CDR3 sequences, 4.1% of them appearing once. This sample comprised PBMCs, obtained 5 days after the yellow fever booster vaccination. These receptors were obtained from a man in his late teens or twenties who received the YFV17D yellow fever vaccine. CDR3s include the opening cysteine and the closing phenylalanine or tryptophan. Fields, in order: CDR3 protein, V gene, J gene.

CDR3aa: CASSAPGLNTEAFF; v_gene: TRBV7-9; j_gene: TRBJ1-1
CDR3aa: CASSRRQGIGEKLFF; v_gene: TRBV7-7; j_gene: TRBJ1-4
CDR3aa: CASSTVGQAEKLFF; v_gene: TRBV5-1; j_gene: TRBJ1-4
CDR3aa: CASSSHEGGAGNTIYF; v_gene: TRBV27; j_gene: TRBJ1-3
CDR3aa: CASSFRGAHYEQYF; v_gene: TRBV12-3/TRBV12-4; j_gene: TRBJ2-7
CDR3aa: CASTLTGKRYQETQYF; v_gene: TRBV5-1; j_gene: TRBJ2-5
CDR3aa: CASGGQGGAYEQYF; v_gene: TRBV7-2; j_gene: TRBJ2-7
CDR3aa: CASSLIGLAGSYEQYF; v_gene: TRBV7-2; j_gene: TRBJ2-7
CDR3aa: CATSGTGNTGELFF; v_gene: TRBV5-1; j_gene: TRBJ2-2
CDR3aa: CSARVLNTEAFF; v_gene: TRBV20-1; j_gene: TRBJ1-1
CDR3aa: CASSELQWEGRAWEQYF; v_gene: TRBV6-1; j_gene: TRBJ2-7
CDR3aa: CASSPTEGRGEKLFF; v_gene: TRBV18; j_gene: TRBJ1-4